A single sample is the source of the 16 T cell receptor beta chains below, sequenced in a study of pediatric ulcerative colitis. Profiled with immunoSEQ multiplex PCR; TCRdb holds only in-frame clones, not every one. The sample contains 60,000 or so clones, over 65% of which appear only once. The sequenced sample consisted of blood. The receptor source for this set is a boy younger than 18 with moderate ulcerative colitis.

The chain is built from TRBV6-4 and TRBJ2-1, with D unclear. Germline V gene sequence: CDR1 MRHNA, CDR2 SNTAGT. The V end was cut by 4 bases, the J end by 0 bases, with 16 bases between. The CDR3 contains 17 residues. CDR3 protein: CASSVTWTRSSYNEQFF. CDR3 in DNA: TGTGCCAGCAGTGTCACATGGACCCGGAGCTCCTACAATGAGCAGTTCTTC.

This clone turned up a few times. The chain couples TRBV2 to TRBJ1-6, with a tentative D call TRBD1 (5 bases). CDR3 length: 14 residues. Germline lookup yields CDR1 SNHLY and CDR2 FYNNEI. Trimming pared 7 bases from V and 7 bases from J, leaving 14 bases between. The CDR3 sequence is CASKEGNSNSPLHF. The CDR3 region has the DNA TGTGCCAGCAAGGAGGGGAACTCCAATTCACCCCTCCACTTT.

The rearrangement links TRBV5-1 to TRBJ1-1; 8 bases align to TRBD1. The CDR3 totals 15 residues. The germline V gene has CDR1 SGHRS and CDR2 YFSETQ. V was pared by 3 bases and J by 5 bases, with 9 bases of the junction left unmatched. The CDR3 region has the DNA TGCGCCAGCAGCTGGGGGACAGGTGAGTGGACTGAAGCTTTCTTT. Translated, it gives CASSWGTGEWTEAFF.

The sample holds a few counts of this clone. V is TRBV19 and J is TRBJ1-1; a weak D match, TRBD1 (6 bases). Germline CDR1 LNHDA, CDR2 SQIVND (reference sequence). Trimming stripped 6 bases from V and 1 base from J, with 12 bases between. CDR3 length: 14 amino acids. DNA of the CDR3: TGTGCCAGTAGCCGGGGACAAGGGAACACTGAAGCTTTCTTT. This translates into CASSRGQGNTEAFF.

J is TRBJ1-4 and V is TRBV6-5, with a weak D call TRBD1 (5 bases). V lost 1 base to trimming and J lost 0 bases, with 9 bases between them. CDR1 MNHEY and CDR2 SVGAGI come from the germline V gene. CDR3 length: 16 residues. The CDR3 sequence: CASSYYRGATNEKLFF. The CDR3 DNA reads as TGTGCCAGCAGTTACTACAGAGGGGCAACTAATGAAAAACTGTTTTTT.

The rearrangement uses TRBV6-6 and TRBJ1-3, with 7 nucleotides matching TRBD1. The CDR3 loop spans 15 amino acids. Germline loops: CDR1 MNHNY, CDR2 SVGAGI (reference sequence). The J segment lost 0 bases and the V segment lost 2 bases, leaving 1 base of the junction unmatched. The CDR3 is CASSYRDSSGNTIYF. Written as DNA, the CDR3 is TGTGCCAGCAGTTACCGGGACAGCTCTGGAAACACCATATATTTT.

This clone was detected a few times. The rearrangement joins TRBV6-5 to TRBJ1-3; D is unclear. Between the trimmed V and J ends, which lost 5 bases and 1 base, there was a span of 12 bases. Germline assignment: CDR1 MNHEY and CDR2 SVGAGI. The CDR3 sequence is 15 residues long. In DNA form, the CDR3 reads TGTGCCAGCAGTCCTACCGGATCTTCTGGAAACACCATATATTTT. Its translation: CASSPTGSSGNTIYF.

This chain connects TRBV2 to TRBJ1-5; D is possibly TRBD1 (6 bases). The CDR3 is 13 amino acids. Germline CDR1 reads SNHLY; CDR2 reads FYNNEI. Trimming took 7 bases from V and 5 from J, leaving 12 bases between them. CDR3 bases: TGTGCCAGCAACTCAGGGGTCTATCAGCCCCAGCATTTT. Translating it yields CASNSGVYQPQHF.

The rearrangement links TRBV5-1 to TRBJ2-3, with D perhaps matching TRBD1 or TRBD2 (5 bases each). The CDR3 totals 16 residues. V was clipped by 4 bases and J by 4 bases, with 19 bases between them. The germline gives CDR1 SGHRS, CDR2 YFSETQ. The chain's CDR3 is CASSTGTGFAADTQYF. The CDR3 nucleotides are TGCGCCAGCAGCACGGGGACCGGGTTTGCGGCAGATACGCAGTATTTT.

The chain is built from TRBV29-1 and TRBJ1-2, with no clear D. The germline V gene encodes CDR1 SQVTM and CDR2 ANQGSEA. V lost 4 bases and J lost 2, with 5 bases in between. There are 11 residues in the CDR3. This chain's CDR3 is CSVVENYGYTF. The CDR3 DNA reads as TGCAGCGTTGTTGAGAACTATGGCTACACCTTC.

The V and J genes are TRBV9 and TRBJ1-1; 8 bases map to TRBD1. V was pared by 0 bases and J by 0 bases, with 7 bases of the junction left unmatched. Germline CDR1 and CDR2: SGDLS and YYNGEE. The CDR3 totals 17 residues. As DNA, the CDR3 is TGTGCCAGCAGCGTAGAGGGAACAGGGGGACTGAACACTGAAGCTTTCTTT. Its protein is CASSVEGTGGLNTEAFF.

The chain joins TRBV6-1 to TRBJ2-5; the D gene is possibly TRBD2 (5 bases). Trimming took off 8 bases at V and 5 bases at J, with 15 bases between the two ends. From germline, CDR1 is MNHNS and CDR2 SASEGT. The CDR3 is made up of 13 amino acids. CDR3 DNA: TGTGCCAGCGGCGGTGGGATAGCGGAGACCCAGTACTTC. Encoded protein: CASGGGIAETQYF.

This clone appeared once. This chain links TRBV30 with TRBJ1-1; TRBD1 might be the D (6 bases). CDR3 length: 13 amino acids. Per germline, CDR1 GTSNPN and CDR2 SVGIG (reference sequence). The V end lost 2 bases, the J end lost 11 bases, and 18 bases lay between the germline ends. CDR3 residues: CAWSLSGDWWAFF. CDR3 nucleotides: TGTGCCTGGAGTCTATCAGGGGATTGGTGGGCTTTCTTT.

V and J are TRBV1 and TRBJ1-5. TRBV1 is classified as a pseudogene. The CDR3 is 17 residues long. The CDR3 loop reads CTSSQARPRGSNQPQHF. In nucleotides, the CDR3 is TGCACCAGCAGCCAAGCCCGACCGCGCGGTAGCAATCAGCCCCAGCATTTT.

The rearrangement uses TRBV11-2 and TRBJ2-5, with a tentative D call TRBD2 (6 bases). The CDR3 has 13 residues. The ends were cut back, 2 bases at V and 5 bases at J, with 9 bases in the middle. From germline, CDR1 is SGHAT and CDR2 FQNNGV. The CDR3 coding sequence is TGTGCCAGCAGCTTATCGGGAGCCGAGACCCAGTACTTC. As protein: CASSLSGAETQYF.

CDR3 sequence (DNA): TGCGCCAGCAGCCAGGGGATAAACTACGAGCAGTACTTC. It is translated as CASSQGINYEQYF. The gene calls are TRBV4-3 and TRBJ2-7; D gene uncertain. The length of the CDR3 is 13 residues. V lost 3 bases to trimming and J lost 3 bases, with 9 bases between them. Germline V gene data show CDR1 as LGHNA and CDR2 as YSLEER.